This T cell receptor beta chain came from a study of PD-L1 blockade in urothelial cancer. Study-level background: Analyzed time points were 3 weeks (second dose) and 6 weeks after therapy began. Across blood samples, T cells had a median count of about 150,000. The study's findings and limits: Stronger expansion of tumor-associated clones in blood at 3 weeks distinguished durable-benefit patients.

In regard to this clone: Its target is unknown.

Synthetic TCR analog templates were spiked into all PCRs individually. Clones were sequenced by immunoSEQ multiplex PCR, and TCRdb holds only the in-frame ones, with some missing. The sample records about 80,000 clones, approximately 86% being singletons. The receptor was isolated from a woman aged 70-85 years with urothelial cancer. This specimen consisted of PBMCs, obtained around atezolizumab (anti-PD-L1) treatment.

CDR3 region: CASSTIRTSGSYEQYF. The CDR3 coding sequence is TGTGCCAGTAGTACCATACGGACTAGCGGATCCTACGAGCAGTACTTC. This chain links TRBV19 with TRBJ2-7, with 10 bases aligning to TRBD2. The V segment lost 4 bases and the J segment 1 base; nucleotides outside the gene matches: 7. The CDR3 length is 16 residues. The germline gives CDR1 LNHDA, CDR2 SQIVND (reference sequence).